Listed here are 28 T cell receptor beta chains from one sample, sequenced in a study of control samples from healthy donors and cancer patients. TCRdb's copy holds only in-frame clones and misses some; the assay was immunoSEQ multiplex PCR. The sample comprises 45,000 to 65,000 clones, 88% of which are singletons, and 40% rests with the top ten. Material for sequencing was PBMCs. The receptors here all came from a man between 50 and 59 years old with head and neck cancer.

The chain uses TRBV5-1 and TRBJ2-5; D may be TRBD1 (6 bases). The length of the CDR3 is 14 residues. V shed 2 bases and J shed 5 bases, with 13 bases lying between them. The germline gives CDR1 SGHRS, CDR2 YFSETQ. In DNA, the CDR3 is TGCGCCAGCAGCTTCAGGGGTAATCGGGAGACCCAGTACTTC. It yields the protein CASSFRGNRETQYF.

The chain recombines TRBV12-3 or TRBV12-4 with TRBJ2-7, with 7 bases fitting TRBD1. V shed 6 bases and J 1 base; nucleotides not matched to a gene: 3. This CDR3 spans 13 amino acids. CDR3 loop: CASRPGQSYEQYF. In DNA form, the CDR3 reads TGTGCCAGCAGGCCGGGACAGTCCTACGAGCAGTACTTC.

The chain employs TRBV7-2 and TRBJ2-3, with D maybe TRBD2 (5 bases). Germline CDR1 and CDR2: SGHTA and FQGNSA. This CDR3 is 15 amino acids long. Trimming left V 3 bases short and J 2 bases short, with 12 bases between. The CDR3 region is CASSFGPTTTDTQYF. DNA of the CDR3: TGTGCCAGCAGCTTCGGGCCGACTACCACAGATACGCAGTATTTT.

The chain uses TRBV18 and TRBJ1-2, with D possibly being TRBD1 (6 bases). The CDR3 totals 13 residues. V gave up 6 bases and J gave up 4 bases, with 12 bases separating them. Germline assignment: CDR1 KGHSH and CDR2 LQKENI. This chain's CDR3 is CASSLGQLYGYTF. CDR3 DNA: TGTGCCAGCTCCCTCGGACAGCTCTATGGCTACACCTTC.

The rearrangement joins TRBV30 to TRBJ1-1; perhaps TRBD1 as D (5 bases). Deletions cut 2 bases from V and 5 bases from J, with 15 bases between. The CDR3 totals 14 residues. Germline lookup yields CDR1 GTSNPN and CDR2 SVGIG (reference sequence). The chain's CDR3 is CAWSSVRGRTEAFF. The CDR3 bases are TGTGCCTGGAGTTCGGTCCGGGGCCGAACTGAAGCTTTCTTT. Complete variable domain (other parts from reference TRBV30 and TRBJ1-1): SQTIHQWPATLVQPVGSPLSLECTVEGTSNPNLYWYRQAAGRGLQLLFYSVGIGQISSEVPQNLSASRPQDRQFILSSKKLLLSDSGFYLCAWSSVRGRTEAFFGQGTRLTVV.

V gene TRBV30 combines with J gene TRBJ1-1; maybe TRBD1 (6 bases). V lost 1 base, J lost 1 base, and 10 bases lay in between. Germline CDR1 is GTSNPN and CDR2 is SVGIG (reference sequence). This CDR3 spans 14 amino acids. The chain's CDR3 is CAWSAGQPNTEAFF. The CDR3 DNA reads as TGTGCCTGGAGTGCAGGACAGCCGAACACTGAAGCTTTCTTT. The complete variable domain, with remaining parts taken from reference TRBV30 and TRBJ1-1, reads SQTIHQWPATLVQPVGSPLSLECTVEGTSNPNLYWYRQAAGRGLQLLFYSVGIGQISSEVPQNLSASRPQDRQFILSSKKLLLSDSGFYLCAWSAGQPNTEAFFGQGTRLTVV.

This clone appeared once. The CDR3 DNA sequence: TGTGCCAGCAGTTTTAGCGGGAGCTCCTACAATGAGCAGTTCTTC. This sequence encodes CASSFSGSSYNEQFF. The rearrangement links TRBV27 to TRBJ2-1; TRBD2 agrees at 9 bases. From germline, CDR1 is MNHEY and CDR2 SMNVEV (reference sequence). J lost 0 bases, V lost 3 bases, and 0 bases had no gene match. The CDR3 runs 15 residues.

This chain joins TRBV15 and TRBJ2-1; 11 bases are shared with TRBD2. Germline V gene lookup returns CDR1 LNHNV and CDR2 YYDKDF (reference sequence). V gave up 4 bases and J gave up 6 bases; unmatched junction bases: 5. The CDR3 spans 15 residues. The CDR3 bases are TGTGCCACCAGCAAAAATAGCGGGGGGGCCAATGAGCAGTTCTTC. Protein sequence: CATSKNSGGANEQFF.

This clone has just one count. One junction end disagrees with the germline gene, perhaps due to a read error. This chain links TRBV13 with TRBJ2-1; D gene unclear. The CDR3 extends over 14 amino acids. CDR1 is PRHDT and CDR2 is FYEKMQ in the germline V gene (reference sequence). The CDR3 region is CASSLEEAWNVQFF. CDR3 coding DNA: TGTGCCAGCAGCTTAGAAGAGGCATGGAATGTGCAGTTCTTC. Full variable domain (rest looked up from reference TRBV13 and TRBJ2-1): AAGVIQSPRHLIKEKRETATLKCYPIPRHDTVYWYQQGPGQDPQFLISFYEKMQSDKGSIPDRFSAQQFSDYHSELNMSSLELGDSALYFCASSLEEAWNVQFFGPGTRLTVL.

The J gene is TRBJ2-7, the V gene TRBV3-1 (or the pseudogene TRBV3-2); the D gene is possibly TRBD1 (5 bases). Trimming pared 4 bases from V and 6 bases from J, leaving 19 bases between. The germline V gene has CDR1 LGHDT and CDR2 YNNKEL (reference sequence). The CDR3 runs to 15 residues. For the CDR3, the DNA is TGTGCCAGCAGCCGAAATGGGGCAATGTCAAGCGAGCAGTACTTC. It translates to CASSRNGAMSSEQYF.

The CDR3 is CASRDPAGGSYNEQFF. CDR3 bases: TGTGCCAGCAGGGACCCAGCGGGAGGTTCTTACAATGAGCAGTTCTTC. V and J are TRBV2 and TRBJ2-1, with TRBD2 identical over 9 bases. Germline V gene sequence: CDR1 SNHLY, CDR2 FYNNEI. With 6 bases clipped from V and 4 bases from J, the junction kept 10 bases outside the gene matches. The CDR3 contains 16 residues.

The J gene is TRBJ1-1, the V gene TRBV5-5; D may be TRBD1 (6 bases). Deletions cut 2 bases from V and 5 bases from J, with 10 bases between. Germline CDR1 reads SGHKS; CDR2 reads YYEKEE (reference sequence). The CDR3 sequence is 13 residues long. CDR3 sequence (DNA): TGTGCCAGCAGCTTAACAGGGCCGACTGAAGCTTTCTTT. This sequence encodes CASSLTGPTEAFF.

V gene TRBV5-6 combines with J gene TRBJ1-2; D is possibly TRBD1 (6 bases). The germline gives CDR1 SGHDT, CDR2 YYEEEE. The length of the CDR3 is 13 residues. Trimming left V 3 bases short and J 4 bases short, with 10 bases between. The CDR3 region has the DNA TGTGCCAGCAGCTACACAGGGAGCTATGGCTACACCTTC. Residues: CASSYTGSYGYTF.

V usage is TRBV11-3 and J usage is TRBJ2-5; TRBD1 agrees at 10 bases. The J segment lost 4 bases and the V segment lost 4 bases, leaving 6 bases of the junction unmatched. The V gene's germline CDR1 is SGHNT and CDR2 YENEEA. The CDR3 consists of 15 residues. Written as DNA, the CDR3 is TGTGCCAGCAGCTCCAGGACAGGGGGTGGAGAGACCCAGTACTTC. Residues: CASSSRTGGGETQYF.

The chain links TRBV7-3 to TRBJ2-3, with 16 bases lining up with TRBD2. Trimming took 6 bases from V and 0 from J; bases not matched to a gene: 12. The CDR3 is made up of 20 amino acids. The V gene's germline CDR1 is SGHTA and CDR2 FQGTGA. CDR3 coding DNA: TGTGCCAGCAGGTCCAAACCGGGACTAGCGGGGGGGCGGAGCACAGATACGCAGTATTTT. It is translated as CASRSKPGLAGGRSTDTQYF.

Only one count was recorded for this clone. The rearrangement uses TRBV12-2 and TRBJ2-1. TRBV12-2 is reported as a pseudogene. There are 12 residues in the CDR3. The CDR3 loop reads CASRRGCNEQFF. The DNA for the CDR3 is TGTGCAAGTCGCCGGGGCTGCAATGAGCAGTTCTTC.

The rearrangement joins TRBV5-4 to TRBJ1-6; no clear D. V lost 0 bases, J lost 8 bases, and 12 bases lay in between. CDR3 length equals 15 residues. Germline-derived CDR1 and CDR2 are SGHNT and YYREEE (reference sequence). The CDR3 spells CASSLAGSRDSPLHF. CDR3 nucleotides: TGTGCCAGCAGCTTGGCTGGCAGTCGTGATTCACCCCTCCACTTT.

V gene TRBV12-3 or TRBV12-4 combines with J gene TRBJ1-1; D is unresolved. Trimming stripped 6 bases from V and 7 bases from J, with 9 bases between. The CDR3 covers 11 residues. CDR3 coding DNA: TGTGCCAGCAGCACAGCAGATGAAGCTTTCTTT. Translating gives CASSTADEAFF.

V is TRBV13 and J is TRBJ2-3; 12 nucleotides agree with TRBD2. With 5 bases clipped from V and 0 bases from J, the junction kept 6 bases outside the gene matches. Per germline, CDR1 PRHDT and CDR2 FYEKMQ (reference sequence). This CDR3 region has 17 residues. CDR3 residues: CASSRSSGGASTDTQYF. In DNA form, the CDR3 reads TGTGCCAGCAGCCGTTCTAGCGGGGGGGCTAGCACAGATACGCAGTATTTT.

The chain has TRBV14 and TRBJ2-7, with D perhaps being TRBD1 or TRBD2 (5 bases each). V dropped 8 bases and J dropped 6 bases, with 20 bases sitting between them. CDR3 length: 14 amino acids. CDR1 and CDR2 (germline): SGHDN, FVKESK. This CDR3 reads CASRGVGAEGEQYF. The CDR3 DNA follows: TGTGCCAGCCGAGGCGTAGGGGCAGAGGGCGAGCAGTACTTC.

This clone was seen just once. The chain joins TRBV29-1 to TRBJ1-2, with D perhaps matching TRBD1 (6 bases). Germline CDR1 SQVTM, CDR2 ANQGSEA. The CDR3 spans 11 residues. For the CDR3, the DNA is TGCAGTACGGGGGGCGCCGATGGCTACACCTTC. Encoded protein: CSTGGADGYTF. The whole variable domain, filled in from reference TRBV29-1 and TRBJ1-2, reads SAVISQKPSRDICQRGTSLTIQCQVDSQVTMMFWYRQQPGQSLTLIATANQGSEATYESGFVIDKFPISRPNLTFSTLTVSNMSPEDSSIYLCSTGGADGYTFGSGTRLTVV.

The J gene is TRBJ2-7, the V gene TRBV5-6; possibly TRBD2 for D (5 bases). The CDR3 extends over 12 amino acids. V lost 0 bases and J lost 6, with 7 bases in between. Germline CDR1 reads SGHDT; CDR2 reads YYEEEE. The CDR3 is CASSLGGFEQYF. In nucleotides, the CDR3 is TGTGCCAGCAGCTTGGGAGGGTTCGAGCAGTACTTC.

The gene calls are TRBV27 and TRBJ2-7; 9 bases agree with TRBD1. The CDR3 is 17 residues long. After removal of 3 bases from V and 2 bases from J, the junction contained 11 bases not matched to a gene. Germline V gives CDR1 MNHEY, CDR2 SMNVEV (reference sequence). The CDR3 DNA follows: TGTGCCAGCAGTTTCGGCCTGGGACAGGGATTTACCTACGAGCAGTACTTC. This codes for CASSFGLGQGFTYEQYF.

The rearrangement uses TRBV10-3 and TRBJ2-5; D may be TRBD2 (6 bases). The CDR3 has 15 residues. Germline CDR1 reads ENHRY; CDR2 reads SYGVKD. Between the trimmed V and J ends, which lost 3 bases and 5 bases, there was a span of 16 bases. The CDR3 reads CAISDVSGVEETQYF. CDR3 nucleotides: TGTGCCATCAGTGACGTGTCGGGGGTCGAGGAGACCCAGTACTTC.

This clone was seen once. The V gene is TRBV18, the J gene TRBJ1-6; D unclear. The V and J ends lost 1 base and 7 bases respectively, with 11 bases between them. There are 15 residues in the CDR3. Germline lookup yields CDR1 KGHSH and CDR2 LQKENI. The CDR3: CASSPRGVENSPLHF. CDR3 DNA sequence: TGTGCCAGCTCACCACGCGGGGTGGAGAATTCACCCCTCCACTTT.

The chain recombines TRBV5-1 with TRBJ2-3; TRBD1 matches 8 bases. The junction had 7 bases not matched to a gene; V was cut back by 3 bases and J by 4 bases. The CDR3 extends over 15 amino acids. Germline V gene lookup returns CDR1 SGHRS and CDR2 YFSETQ. The CDR3 spells CASSWRQGKADTQYF. Here the CDR3 DNA reads TGCGCCAGCAGCTGGAGACAGGGGAAGGCAGATACGCAGTATTTT.

The rearrangement links TRBV11-2 to TRBJ2-5, with D uncertain. Trimming shortened V by 7 bases and J by 4 bases, and 13 bases separated the two germline ends. The germline CDR1 and CDR2 sequences are SGHAT and FQNNGV. CDR3 length equals 13 residues. The DNA of the CDR3 is TGTGCCAGCACCCTACGCCGGCTAGAGACCCAGTACTTC. Encoded protein: CASTLRRLETQYF.

This chain uses TRBV5-1 with TRBJ2-5; 7 bases align to TRBD1. CDR3 length equals 17 residues. Germline trimming cut 4 bases from V and 7 bases from J; bases unmatched to any gene: 19. Germline-derived CDR1 and CDR2 are SGHRS and YFSETQ. The CDR3 region is CASSEDMTGFSRGTQYF. The CDR3 DNA reads as TGCGCCAGCAGCGAAGACATGACAGGGTTCAGTCGGGGGACCCAGTACTTC.